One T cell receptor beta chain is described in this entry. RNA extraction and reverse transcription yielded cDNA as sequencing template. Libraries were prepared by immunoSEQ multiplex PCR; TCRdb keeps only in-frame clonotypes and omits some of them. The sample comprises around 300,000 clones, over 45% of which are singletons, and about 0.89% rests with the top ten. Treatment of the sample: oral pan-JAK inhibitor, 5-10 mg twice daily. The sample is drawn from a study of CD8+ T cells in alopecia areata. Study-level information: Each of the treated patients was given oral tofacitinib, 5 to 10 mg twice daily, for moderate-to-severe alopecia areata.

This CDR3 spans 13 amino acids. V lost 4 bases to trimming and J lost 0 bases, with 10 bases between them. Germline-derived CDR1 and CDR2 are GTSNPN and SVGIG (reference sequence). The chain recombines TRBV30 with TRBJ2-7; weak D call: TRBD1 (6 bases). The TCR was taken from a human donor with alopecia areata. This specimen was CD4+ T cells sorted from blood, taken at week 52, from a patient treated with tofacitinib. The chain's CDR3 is CAWNSGDSYEQYF. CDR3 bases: TGTGCCTGGAACTCAGGGGACTCCTACGAGCAGTACTTC.